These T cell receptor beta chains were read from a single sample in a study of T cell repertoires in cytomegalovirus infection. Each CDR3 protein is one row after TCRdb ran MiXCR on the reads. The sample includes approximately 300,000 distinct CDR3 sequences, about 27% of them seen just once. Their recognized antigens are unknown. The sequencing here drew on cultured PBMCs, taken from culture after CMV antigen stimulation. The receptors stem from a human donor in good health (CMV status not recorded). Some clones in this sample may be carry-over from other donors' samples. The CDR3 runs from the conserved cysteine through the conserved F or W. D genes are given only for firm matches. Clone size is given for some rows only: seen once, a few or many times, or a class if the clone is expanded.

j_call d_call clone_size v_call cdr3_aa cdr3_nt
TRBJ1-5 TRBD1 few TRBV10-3 CAISGGITGGNNQPQHF TGTGCCATCAGTGGGGGTATTACAGGGGGCAACAATCAGCCCCAGCATTTT
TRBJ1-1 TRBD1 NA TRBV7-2 CASSFKTGEYTEAFF TGTGCCAGCAGCTTTAAGACAGGGGAGTACACTGAAGCTTTCTTT
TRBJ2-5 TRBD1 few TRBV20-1 CSAPGDRVTKTQYF TGCAGTGCCCCTGGGGACAGGGTAACAAAGACCCAGTACTTC
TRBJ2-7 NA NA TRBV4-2 CASSQSSRDPAYEQYF TGTGCCAGCAGCCAATCATCTAGGGATCCAGCCTACGAGCAGTACTTC
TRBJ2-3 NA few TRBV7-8 CASWNGAGLNTDTQYF TGTGCCAGCTGGAACGGGGCAGGGCTAAATACAGATACGCAGTATTTT
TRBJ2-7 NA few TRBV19 CASKRHSGTYEQYF TGTGCCAGCAAAAGACATAGTGGAACCTACGAGCAGTACTTC
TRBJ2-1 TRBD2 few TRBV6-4 CASSVSGRAFYNEQFF TGTGCCAGCAGCGTTAGCGGGAGGGCCTTCTACAATGAGCAGTTCTTC
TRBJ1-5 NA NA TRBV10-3 CAISEGIQPQHF TGTGCCATCAGTGAGGGAATTCAGCCCCAGCATTTT
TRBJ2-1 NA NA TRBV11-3 CASSSDWGEQFF TGTGCCAGCAGCTCCGACTGGGGTGAGCAGTTCTTC
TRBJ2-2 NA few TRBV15 CATSERNTGELFF TGTGCCACCAGCGAAAGAAACACCGGGGAGCTGTTTTTT
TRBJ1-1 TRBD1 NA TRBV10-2 CASSVQGSDTEAFF TGCGCCAGCAGTGTACAGGGGTCGGACACTGAAGCTTTCTTT
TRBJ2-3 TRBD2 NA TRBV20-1 CSAGLAVTDTQYF TGCAGTGCAGGACTAGCGGTAACAGATACGCAGTATTTT
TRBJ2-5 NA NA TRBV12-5 CASGYAEETQYF TGTGCTAGTGGTTACGCAGAGGAGACCCAGTACTTC
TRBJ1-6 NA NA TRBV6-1 CASSSGSLYNSPLHF TGTGCCAGCAGCTCAGGGTCCCTTTATAATTCACCCCTCCACTTT
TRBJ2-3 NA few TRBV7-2 CASSPRVPGDTDTQYF TGTGCCAGCAGCCCACGAGTCCCAGGGGACACAGATACGCAGTATTTT
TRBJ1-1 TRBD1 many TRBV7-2 CASSSRTGMGTEAFF TGTGCCAGCAGCTCTAGGACAGGCATGGGCACTGAAGCTTTCTTT
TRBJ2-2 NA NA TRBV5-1 CASSLDGLNTGELFF TGCGCCAGCAGCTTGGACGGACTCAACACCGGGGAGCTGTTTTTT
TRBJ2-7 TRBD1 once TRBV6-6 CASPEGQGYEQYF TGTGCCAGTCCGGAGGGACAGGGCTACGAGCAGTACTTC
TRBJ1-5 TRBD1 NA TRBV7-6 CASSLGGWDSHPYSNQPQHF TGTGCCAGCAGCTTAGGTGGCTGGGACAGCCACCCTTATAGCAATCAGCCCCAGCATTTT
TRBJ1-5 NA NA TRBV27 CASSSPIRGQPQHF TGTGCCAGCAGTTCCCCCATCAGGGGTCAGCCCCAGCATTTT
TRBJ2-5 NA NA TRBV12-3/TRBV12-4 CASTKLGPQETQYF TGTGCCAGCACCAAATTGGGACCGCAAGAGACCCAGTACTTC
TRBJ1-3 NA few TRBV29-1 CSVSGSGNTIYF TGCAGCGTGTCGGGGTCCGGAAACACCATATATTTT
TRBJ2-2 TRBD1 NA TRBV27 CASSFDRAGTGELFF TGTGCCAGCAGTTTCGACAGGGCGGGCACCGGGGAGCTGTTTTTT
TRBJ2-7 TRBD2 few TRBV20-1 CSAREASGRAPDEQYF TGCAGTGCTAGAGAGGCTAGCGGGAGGGCACCGGACGAGCAGTACTTC